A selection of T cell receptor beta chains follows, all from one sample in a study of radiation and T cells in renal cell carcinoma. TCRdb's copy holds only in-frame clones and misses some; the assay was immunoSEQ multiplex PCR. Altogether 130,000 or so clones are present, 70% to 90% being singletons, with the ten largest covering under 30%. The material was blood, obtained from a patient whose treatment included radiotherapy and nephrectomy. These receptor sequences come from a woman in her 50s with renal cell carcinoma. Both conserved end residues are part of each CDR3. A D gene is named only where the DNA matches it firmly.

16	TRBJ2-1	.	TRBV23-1	CASSQSECRVLWEQFF
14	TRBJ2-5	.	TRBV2	CASSQQGFGETQYF
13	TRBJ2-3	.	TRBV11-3	CASSFGRSDTQYF
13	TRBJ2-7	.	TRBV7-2	CASSPPGPYEQYF
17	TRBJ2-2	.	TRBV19	CASSLSGGRENTGELFF
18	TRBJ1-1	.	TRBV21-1	CASTGQGHRKGTNTEAFF
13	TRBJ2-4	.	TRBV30	CAWSVGGQNIQYF
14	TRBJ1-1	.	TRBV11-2	CASSYPAGATEAFF
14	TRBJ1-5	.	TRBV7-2	CASSLIPRNQPQHF
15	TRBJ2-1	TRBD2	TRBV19	CASSMGGGPYNEQFF
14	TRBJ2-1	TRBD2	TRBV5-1	CASSTRLADNEQFF
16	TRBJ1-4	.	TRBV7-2	CASSLNQGATNEKLFF
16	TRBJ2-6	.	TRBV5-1	CASSLSGAGGANVLTF
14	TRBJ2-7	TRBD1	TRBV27	CASSLRDREHEQYF
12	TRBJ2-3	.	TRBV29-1	CSVDAGLNTQYF
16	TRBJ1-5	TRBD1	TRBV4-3	CASSQEGQGGNQPQHF
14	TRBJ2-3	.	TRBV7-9	CASSKTPSTDTQYF
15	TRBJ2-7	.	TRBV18	CASSPRNGGAYEQYF
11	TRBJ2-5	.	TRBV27	CASKRLETQYF
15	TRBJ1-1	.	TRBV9	CASSVGSSMNTEAFF
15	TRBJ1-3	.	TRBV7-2	CASSLARGAGNTIYF
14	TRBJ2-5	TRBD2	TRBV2	CASSSGGRGETQYF
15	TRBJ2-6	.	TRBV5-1	CASSFSVAGANVLTF
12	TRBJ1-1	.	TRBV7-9	CASSGGNTEAFF
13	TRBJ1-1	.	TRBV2	CASRRGWEGAAFF
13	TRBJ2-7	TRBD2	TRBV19	CASSIGLAGEQYF